This passage covers 32 T cell receptor beta chains from one sample sequenced in a study of Graves' ophthalmopathy and Graves' hyperthyroidism. From RNA, the CDR3 regions of TCR beta chains were amplified and sequenced. RT-PCR in the first round used HTBI primers; a second-round multiplex PCR followed. TCRdb re-called the multiplex PCR reads through MiXCR, storing one row per CDR3 protein. The table lists roughly 300,000 distinct CDR3 sequences, 17% of them singletons. Sequences were obtained from peripheral blood. These TCRs come from an adult man with Graves' ophthalmopathy.

This clonotype was counted ten times or more. The chain links TRBV6-2 or TRBV6-3 to TRBJ2-7; the D gene could be TRBD1 or TRBD2 (5 bases each). The CDR3 is made up of 16 amino acids. The V end lost 0 bases, the J end lost 1 base, and 13 bases lay between the germline ends. Per the germline V gene, CDR1 is MNHEY and CDR2 is SVGEGT. This CDR3 is CASSYSGERLSYEQYF. CDR3 sequence (DNA): TGTGCCAGCAGTTACTCGGGGGAACGCCTATCCTACGAGCAGTACTTC.

The CDR3 reads CASSLSNRYEQYF. The CDR3 DNA follows: TGTGCCAGCAGCCTTTCTAACCGGTACGAGCAGTACTTC. The chain recombines TRBV27 with TRBJ2-7; no clear D. Looked up from germline, CDR1 is MNHEY and CDR2 is SMNVEV (reference sequence). V dropped 6 bases and J dropped 4 bases, with 13 bases sitting between them. The CDR3 length is 13 residues.

Many counts were recorded for this clonotype. The gene calls are TRBV6-1 and TRBJ1-1; 8 bases align to TRBD1. CDR3 length: 15 amino acids. Germline-derived CDR1 and CDR2 are MNHNS and SASEGT. The J segment lost 7 bases and the V segment lost 7 bases, leaving 14 bases of the junction unmatched. CDR3 in amino acids: CASNRGSRETGEAFF. In nucleotides, the CDR3 is TGTGCCAGCAACAGGGGGTCTCGAGAAACGGGTGAAGCTTTCTTT.

This clonotype was recorded many times. The rearrangement uses TRBV6-5 and TRBJ2-7; D tentatively fits TRBD1 or TRBD2 (5 bases each). Trimming took off 4 bases at V and 5 bases at J, with 12 bases between the two ends. The CDR3 runs 13 residues. Germline V gene data show CDR1 as MNHEY and CDR2 as SVGAGI. The CDR3 coding sequence is TGTGCCAGCAGTTCCACTGGGACGAACGAGCAGTACTTC. This gives the protein CASSSTGTNEQYF.

In its sample, this clonotype was seen many times. V gene TRBV27 combines with J gene TRBJ1-2; TRBD1 matches 8 bases. The CDR3 covers 14 residues. Per germline, CDR1 MNHEY and CDR2 SMNVEV (reference sequence). Trimming at V came to 6 bases and at J to 4 bases, leaving 7 bases not matched to a gene. The CDR3 coding sequence is TGTGCCAGCAGCCGCAACGACAGGGGCTATGGCTACACCTTC. It yields the protein CASSRNDRGYGYTF.

About this clonotype: One junction end disagrees with the germline gene, perhaps due to a read error. This chain uses TRBV9 with TRBJ1-6; 11 bases fit TRBD1. This CDR3 region has 15 residues. CDR1 and CDR2 from the germline V gene are SGDLS and YYNGEE. DNA of the CDR3: TGTGCCAGCAGCTCCGGGACAGGGGGAAATTCATCCCTCCACTTT. Its protein product is CASSSGTGGNSSLHF.

This clonotype was detected ten times or more. The J gene is TRBJ1-6, the V gene TRBV7-9, with a possible D match to TRBD1 (5 bases). Trimming took off 3 bases at V and 10 bases at J, with 13 bases between the two ends. The germline V gene encodes CDR1 SEHNR and CDR2 FQNEAQ (reference sequence). The CDR3 is 14 residues long. DNA for the CDR3: TGTGCCAGCAGCTTCGGTCAAAGGGGCTCACCCCTCCACTTT. Protein: CASSFGQRGSPLHF.

There are many counts of this clonotype. The chain couples TRBV5-8 to TRBJ2-5, with 11 positions matching TRBD2. The CDR3 has 14 amino acids. V gave up 4 bases and J gave up 5 bases; unmatched junction bases: 4. Looked up from germline, CDR1 is SGHTS and CDR2 is YDEGEE. The CDR3 sequence: CASSPRLAGETQYF. The CDR3 nucleotides read TGTGCCAGCAGCCCCCGACTAGCGGGGGAGACCCAGTACTTC.

This chain links TRBV12-3 or TRBV12-4 with TRBJ1-2; 7 nucleotides match TRBD1. The CDR3 sequence is 16 residues long. V lost 6 bases, J lost 4 bases, and 14 bases stayed unmatched. The CDR3 loop is CASRAGDSPLFYGYTF. The CDR3 DNA sequence: TGTGCCAGCAGGGCGGGGGACAGCCCTCTCTTCTATGGCTACACCTTC.

The chain employs TRBV12-3 or TRBV12-4 and TRBJ2-7, with D tentatively TRBD1 (5 bases). Between the trimmed V and J ends, which lost 7 bases and 2 bases, there was a span of 12 bases. The CDR3 is made up of 13 amino acids. CDR3 sequence (DNA): TGTGCCAGCACCCAGGACAACGCCTACGAGCAGTACTTC. Its protein product is CASTQDNAYEQYF.

V is TRBV6-4 and J is TRBJ1-2, with D possibly TRBD1 on 6 matching bases. Trimming removed 6 bases from V and 4 bases from J, with 12 bases in between. In germline, CDR1 is MRHNA, CDR2 SNTAGT. CDR3 length: 13 residues. The CDR3 nucleotides are TGTGCCAGCAGGCCGGGGGCCCGCTATGGCTACACCTTC. Amino acid sequence: CASRPGARYGYTF.

V and J are TRBV6-1 and TRBJ1-2; 9 bases agree with TRBD1. The V segment lost 5 bases and the J segment 7 bases; nucleotides outside the gene matches: 5. The CDR3 is made up of 13 amino acids. Germline CDR1 and CDR2: MNHNS and SASEGT. The chain's CDR3 is CASSIGTGPGYTF. The CDR3, as DNA: TGTGCCAGCAGTATCGGGACAGGGCCTGGCTACACCTTC.

This clonotype was observed at least ten times. The chain recombines TRBV6-2 or TRBV6-3 with TRBJ1-5; D gene uncertain. CDR1 and CDR2 from the germline V gene are MNHEY and SVGEGT. V lost 6 bases and J 2 bases, leaving 11 bases between the germline ends. The CDR3 spans 14 residues. In DNA, the CDR3 is TGTGCCAGCAGCCTGACCCAAGGCAATCAGCCCCAGCATTTT. Translation: CASSLTQGNQPQHF.

This chain links TRBV6-4 with TRBJ2-1; TRBD2 agrees at 8 bases. Germline V gives CDR1 MRHNA, CDR2 SNTAGT. The J segment lost 0 bases and the V segment lost 4 bases, leaving 8 bases of the junction unmatched. The CDR3 spans 17 residues. This CDR3 reads CASSGGSGASSYNEQFF. The CDR3 bases are TGTGCCAGCAGTGGAGGTAGCGGGGCCTCCTCCTACAATGAGCAGTTCTTC.

This clonotype was recorded a few times. The CDR3 DNA is TGTGCCAGCAGTTTGACAGGGGCCAAAAACATTCAGTACTTC. Translated, it gives CASSLTGAKNIQYF. This chain uses TRBV28 with TRBJ2-4; 7 bases are a match to TRBD1. CDR3 length equals 14 residues. V lost 3 bases, J lost 1 base, and 0 bases stayed unmatched. Germline assignment: CDR1 MDHEN and CDR2 SYDVKM.

This clonotype occurred many times. This rearrangement joins TRBV7-2 to TRBJ2-7; D gene unclear. The CDR3 covers 15 residues. Trimming shortened V by 0 bases and J by 0 bases, and 9 bases separated the two germline ends. Germline V gene sequence: CDR1 SGHTA, CDR2 FQGNSA. CDR3 sequence (DNA): TGTGCCAGCAGCTTAGCGAGGACGGCCTCCTACGAGCAGTACTTC. This sequence encodes CASSLARTASYEQYF.

This clonotype came up a few times. The J gene is TRBJ2-7, the V gene TRBV6-2 or TRBV6-3; D tentatively fits TRBD1 or TRBD2 (5 bases each). CDR3 length equals 15 residues. V lost 6 bases to trimming and J lost 4 bases, with 19 bases between them. Germline V gene sequence: CDR1 MNHEY, CDR2 SVGEGT. As DNA, the CDR3 is TGTGCCAGCAGCAATGATGTCGTGGGGGTGTACGAGCAGTACTTC. Its protein product is CASSNDVVGVYEQYF.

This clonotype came up many times. The rearrangement joins TRBV9 to TRBJ1-5, with TRBD1 as a possible D gene (5 bases). The V end lost 3 bases, the J end lost 4 bases, and 8 bases lay between the germline ends. Germline values: CDR1 SGDLS, CDR2 YYNGEE. CDR3 length: 13 residues. Here the CDR3 DNA reads TGTGCCAGCAGCGGGGGGGGGAATCAGCCCCAGCATTTT. It is translated as CASSGGGNQPQHF.

This clonotype has at least ten counts. The chain employs TRBV14 and TRBJ2-7, with 8 bases fitting TRBD1. Germline V gene data show CDR1 as SGHDN and CDR2 as FVKESK. CDR3 length: 15 residues. V was pared by 1 base and J by 2 bases, with 4 bases of the junction left unmatched. CDR3 sequence reads: CASSQGLQGAYEQYF. The CDR3 region has the DNA TGTGCCAGCAGCCAAGGGCTACAGGGGGCCTACGAGCAGTACTTC. The variable domain in full, with the rest retrieved from reference TRBV14 and TRBJ2-7, is EAGVTQFPSHSVIEKGQTVTLRCDPISGHDNLYWYRRVMGKEIKFLLHFVKESKQDESGMPNNRFLAERTGGTYSTLKVQPAELEDSGVYFCASSQGLQGAYEQYFGPGTRLTVT.

Ten or more counts support this clonotype. This rearrangement joins TRBV5-1 to TRBJ1-1; maybe TRBD1 (5 bases). Trimming removed 4 bases from V and 1 base from J, with 11 bases in between. The CDR3 is 14 residues long. The germline V gene has CDR1 SGHRS and CDR2 YFSETQ. DNA of the CDR3: TGCGCCAGCAGCAAGGGACCAGCGAACACTGAAGCTTTCTTT. It is translated as CASSKGPANTEAFF.

This clonotype was picked up many times. The V call is TRBV7-6, the J call TRBJ2-7, with D hard to call. The germline V gene has CDR1 SGHVS and CDR2 FNYEAQ. CDR3 length: 13 amino acids. V was cut by 3 bases and J by 5 bases, with 11 bases left in between. The CDR3 is CASSLRSRDEQYF. The CDR3 bases are TGTGCCAGCAGCTTGAGGTCCCGGGACGAGCAGTACTTC.

In its sample, this clonotype was seen many times. The V and J genes are TRBV11-1 and TRBJ2-2; D is ambiguous. Germline loops: CDR1 SGHAT, CDR2 FQDESV (reference sequence). The CDR3 has 14 residues. Trimming removed 3 bases at V and 2 bases at J, with 7 bases between. The CDR3 DNA is TGTGCCAGCAGCTTCGACCGCAACACCGGGGAGCTGTTTTTT. Amino acids: CASSFDRNTGELFF.

This clonotype has at least ten counts. CDR3 amino acids: CASTKGLAGVNEQFF. In nucleotides, the CDR3 is TGTGCCAGCACCAAAGGACTAGCGGGGGTCAATGAGCAGTTCTTC. This chain links TRBV6-2 or TRBV6-3 with TRBJ2-1; 13 positions agree with TRBD2. The CDR3 consists of 15 residues. The junction had 6 bases not matched to a gene; V was cut back by 7 bases and J by 6 bases. Germline V gives CDR1 MNHEY, CDR2 SVGEGT.

This clonotype was seen ten or more times. The chain has TRBV5-1 and TRBJ1-1; 7 bases agree with TRBD1. Germline V gene sequence: CDR1 SGHRS, CDR2 YFSETQ. Trimming took 5 bases from V and 5 from J; bases not matched to a gene: 6. CDR3 size: 13 residues. As DNA, the CDR3 is TGCGCCAGCAGGGAACAGGGGAAGACTGAAGCTTTCTTT. As protein: CASREQGKTEAFF.

The genes are TRBV6-4 and TRBJ1-6; 8 bases agree with TRBD1. CDR3 length: 14 amino acids. J gave up 11 bases and V 7 bases, and 10 bases lay outside the gene matches. Germline V gene data show CDR1 as MRHNA and CDR2 as SNTAGT. For the CDR3, the DNA is TGTGCCAGCAAGCCGGGACAGGTCTTAACACCCCTCCACTTT. This codes for CASKPGQVLTPLHF.

This clonotype was seen at least ten times. V usage is TRBV2 and J usage is TRBJ2-2, with a weak D call TRBD1 (5 bases). CDR1 and CDR2 (germline): SNHLY, FYNNEI. Trimming took 7 bases from V and 4 from J, leaving 13 bases between them. This CDR3 region has 14 residues. The CDR3 protein is CASTLGQGTGELFF. CDR3 nucleotide sequence: TGTGCCAGCACCCTCGGTCAGGGCACCGGGGAGCTGTTTTTT. The full variable domain, with the rest looked up from reference TRBV2 and TRBJ2-2, is EPEVTQTPSHQVTQMGQEVILRCVPISNHLYFYWYRQILGQKVEFLVSFYNNEISEKSEIFDDQFSVERPDGSNFTLKIRSTKLEDSAMYFCASTLGQGTGELFFGEGSRLTVL.

At least ten counts were recorded for this clonotype. The J gene is TRBJ2-7, the V gene TRBV4-1; D unclear. The germline gives CDR1 MGHRA, CDR2 YSYEKL. Between the trimmed V and J ends, which lost 0 bases and 3 bases, there was a span of 12 bases. The CDR3 is 15 residues long. CDR3 nucleotides: TGCGCCAGCAGCCAAGATTTACAGAGGATCTACGAGCAGTACTTC. Its protein is CASSQDLQRIYEQYF.

This clonotype has ten or more counts. The CDR3 region has the DNA TGTGCCAGCAGTCCAGACGGCTACGAGCAGTACTTC. Translating it yields CASSPDGYEQYF. The genes are TRBV7-9 and TRBJ2-7; D ambiguous. V lost 6 bases to trimming and J lost 3 bases, with 9 bases between them. The CDR3 consists of 12 residues. CDR1 and CDR2 from the germline V gene are SEHNR and FQNEAQ (reference sequence).

This clonotype was counted at least ten times. The chain employs TRBV4-1 and TRBJ2-7; D may be TRBD1 or TRBD2 (5 bases each). V lost 0 bases and J 7 bases, leaving 16 bases between the germline ends. CDR1 is MGHRA and CDR2 is YSYEKL in the germline V gene. This CDR3 comprises 15 residues. CDR3 region: CASSQDQSGEGEQYF. The CDR3 nucleotides are TGCGCCAGCAGCCAAGATCAGAGCGGTGAGGGGGAGCAGTACTTC.

This clonotype occurred many times. The junction differs from germline at one of its ends, possibly a read error. The V gene is TRBV18, the J gene TRBJ1-1; D is possibly TRBD1 (5 bases). CDR1 KGHSH and CDR2 LQKENI come from the germline V gene. This CDR3 has 13 amino acids. This CDR3 reads CASSPWGNPEAFF. In DNA, the CDR3 is TGTGCCAGCTCACCCTGGGGGAACCCTGAAGCTTTCTTT.

This clonotype has at least ten counts. The rearrangement joins TRBV27 to TRBJ2-7, with 15 nucleotides matching TRBD2. The CDR3 extends over 17 amino acids. The J segment lost 7 bases and the V segment lost 2 bases, leaving 9 bases of the junction unmatched. Germline V gives CDR1 MNHEY, CDR2 SMNVEV (reference sequence). The CDR3 sequence is CASSLVIGGLAGGEQYF. The CDR3, as DNA: TGTGCCAGCAGTTTAGTTATTGGGGGACTAGCGGGAGGAGAGCAGTACTTC.

This clonotype was found many times. This chain uses TRBV6-2 or TRBV6-3 with TRBJ2-2; D tentatively reads TRBD1 or TRBD2 (5 bases each). The V gene lost 7 bases and the J gene lost 5 bases, with 11 bases spanning the gap. This CDR3 spans 13 amino acids. In germline, CDR1 is MNHEY, CDR2 SVGEGT. DNA of the CDR3: TGTGCCAGCACCGAGTGGGGGACCGGGGAGCTGTTTTTT. This sequence encodes CASTEWGTGELFF.